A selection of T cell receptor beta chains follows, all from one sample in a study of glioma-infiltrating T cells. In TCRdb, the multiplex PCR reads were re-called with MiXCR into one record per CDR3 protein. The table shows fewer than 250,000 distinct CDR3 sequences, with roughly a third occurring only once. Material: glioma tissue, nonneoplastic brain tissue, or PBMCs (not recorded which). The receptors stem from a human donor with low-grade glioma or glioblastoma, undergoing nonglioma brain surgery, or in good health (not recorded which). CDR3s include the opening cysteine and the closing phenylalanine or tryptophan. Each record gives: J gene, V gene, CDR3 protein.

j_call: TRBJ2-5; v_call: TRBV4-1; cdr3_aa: CASSQDVTGGIQETQYF
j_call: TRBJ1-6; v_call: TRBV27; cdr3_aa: CASSTSGPSATLHF
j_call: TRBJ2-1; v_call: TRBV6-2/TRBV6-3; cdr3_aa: CASSIAGLSYNEQFF
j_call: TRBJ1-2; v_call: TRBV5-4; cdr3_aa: CTSSLGGQGIYGYTF
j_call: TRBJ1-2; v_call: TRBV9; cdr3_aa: CASSATGSRGDGYTF
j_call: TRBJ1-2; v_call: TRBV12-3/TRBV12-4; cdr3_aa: CASSFLTGGANYGYTF
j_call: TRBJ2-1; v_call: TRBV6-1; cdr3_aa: CASRKSGGREYNEQFF
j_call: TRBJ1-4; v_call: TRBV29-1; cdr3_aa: CSVRQAQYEKLFF
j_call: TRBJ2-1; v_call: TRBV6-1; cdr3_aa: CASSLTSFPTTYNEQFF
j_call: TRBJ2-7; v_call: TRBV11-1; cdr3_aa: CASSFSGTISYEQYF
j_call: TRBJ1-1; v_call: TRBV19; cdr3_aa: CATQRQLTSPSAFF
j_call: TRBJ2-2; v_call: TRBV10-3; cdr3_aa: CAMARREANTGELFF
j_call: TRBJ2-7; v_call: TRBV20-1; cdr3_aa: CSARDSYEQYF
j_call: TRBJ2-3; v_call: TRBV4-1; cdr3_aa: CASSQVRTDTQYF
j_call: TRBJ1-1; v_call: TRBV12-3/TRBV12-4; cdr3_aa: CASSFPGAGTEAFF
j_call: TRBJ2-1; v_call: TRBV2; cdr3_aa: CASSEAAGSVDEQFF
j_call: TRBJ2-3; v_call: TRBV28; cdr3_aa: CASSSWSSGRGADTQYF
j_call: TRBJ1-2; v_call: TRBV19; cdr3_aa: CASSIVQGGGYTF
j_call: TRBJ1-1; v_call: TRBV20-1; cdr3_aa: CSATPPTGGNTEAFF
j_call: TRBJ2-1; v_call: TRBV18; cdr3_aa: CASSPRLVVYNEQFF
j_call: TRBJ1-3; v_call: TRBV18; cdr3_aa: CASSPPTVSGNTIYF
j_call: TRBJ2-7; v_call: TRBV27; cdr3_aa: CASSATGTGNEQYF
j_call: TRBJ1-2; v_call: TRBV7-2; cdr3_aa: CASSYIGLSYGYTF
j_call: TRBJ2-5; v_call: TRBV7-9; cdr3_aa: CASSLLAGHQETQYF
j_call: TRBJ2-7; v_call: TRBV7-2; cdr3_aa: CASSPTTGYEQYF
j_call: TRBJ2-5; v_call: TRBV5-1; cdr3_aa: CASSIKPGQITETQYF
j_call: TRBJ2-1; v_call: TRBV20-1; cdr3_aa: CSAMDRAWGNKQFF
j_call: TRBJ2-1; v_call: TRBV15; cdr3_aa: CATSRELAPSYNEQFF
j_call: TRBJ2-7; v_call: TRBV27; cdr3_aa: CASSTADRRSYEQYF
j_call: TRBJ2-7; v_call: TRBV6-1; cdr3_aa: CASSPASVPEQYF
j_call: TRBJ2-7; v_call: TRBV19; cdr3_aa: CASSAQLAGGSYEQYF
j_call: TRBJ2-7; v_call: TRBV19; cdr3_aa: CASSIGQVSAYEQYF
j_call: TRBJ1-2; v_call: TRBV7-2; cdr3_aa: CASSLEVSQYGYTF
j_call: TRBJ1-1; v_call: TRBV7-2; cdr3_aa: CASSSRGRVTEAFF
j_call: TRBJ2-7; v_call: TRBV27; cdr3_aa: CASSPTGTGIPYEQYF
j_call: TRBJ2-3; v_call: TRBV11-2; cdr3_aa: CASSSSTPGIKDTQYF